These 10 T cell receptor beta chains originate from one sample sequenced in a study of molecular identifiers for immune sequencing clone quantification. TCRdb redid the calling of the PCR reads with MiXCR, one entry per CDR3 protein. The sample comprises nearly 8,500 distinct CDR3 sequences, about 30% of which are singletons, and roughly 4.8% rests with the top ten. The sequencing input was naive CD8+ T cells from blood, with Jurkat cell RNA spiked in. This sample's subset: FACS-sorted CD8+CD4-CCR7+CD45RA+ naive T cells. The receptors here all came from a human donor in good health. Some libraries in this study had Jurkat cell RNA spiked in.

Judged by abundance, this clonotype is medium-sized. The DNA of the CDR3 is TGCAGCGTTGAGTTTGGGGACAAGGGCTCTGGGGCCAACGTCCTGACTTTC. The encoded protein is CSVEFGDKGSGANVLTF. The rearrangement links TRBV29-1 to TRBJ2-6; maybe TRBD1 (6 bases). Germline V lookup: CDR1 SQVTM, CDR2 ANQGSEA. The CDR3 runs to 17 residues. Trimming removed 3 bases at V and 0 bases at J, with 15 bases between.

This clonotype has a single count. The V and J genes are TRBV7-9 and TRBJ2-7; unclear D gene. Germline V gene sequence: CDR1 SEHNR, CDR2 FQNEAQ (reference sequence). The V end was cut by 1 base, the J end by 5 bases, with 12 bases between. CDR3 length: 14 amino acids. The CDR3 region is CASSLGVALDEQYF. The CDR3 DNA sequence: TGTGCCAGCAGCTTAGGGGTCGCCCTCGACGAGCAGTACTTC.

This clonotype was detected only a few times. The chain joins TRBV11-2 to TRBJ2-7; 11 bases are shared with TRBD2. CDR1 SGHAT and CDR2 FQNNGV come from the germline V gene. The CDR3 loop spans 16 amino acids. J was trimmed by 2 bases and V by 1 base; bases with no gene match: 4. CDR3 residues: CASSLGLAGGTYEQYF. In nucleotides, the CDR3 is TGTGCCAGCAGCTTAGGGCTAGCGGGAGGCACCTACGAGCAGTACTTC.

This clonotype was seen a single time. A much larger clone differs by one base, so this may be a read error. V gene TRBV7-9 combines with J gene TRBJ2-7; D is perhaps TRBD1 (8 bases). Trimming pared 5 bases from V and 4 bases from J, leaving 21 bases between. The CDR3 extends over 16 amino acids. The germline CDR1 and CDR2 sequences are SEHNR and FQNEAQ (reference sequence). The CDR3: CASSPETGGGAYEQYF. Here the CDR3 DNA reads TGTGCCAGCAGCCCCGAAACAGGGGGGGGTGCATACGAGCAGTACTTC.

A word on this clonotype: A much larger clone differs from this one at a single base, so this may be a read error. V usage is TRBV6-2 or TRBV6-3 and J usage is TRBJ2-5; unclear D gene. There are 14 residues in the CDR3. Germline assignment: CDR1 MNHEY and CDR2 SVGEGT. CDR3 nucleotide sequence: TGTGCCAGCAGTTACCAGGCAGAACAAGAGACCAAGTACTTC. Translated: CASSYQAEQETKYF.

This clonotype was detected once. J is TRBJ2-3 and V is TRBV6-5; no clear D. Germline assignment: CDR1 MNHEY and CDR2 SVGAGI. V dropped 6 bases and J dropped 9 bases, with 10 bases sitting between them. This CDR3 has 11 residues. The CDR3 DNA sequence: TGTGCCAGCAGATATTGGGAAACGCAGTATTTT. This codes for CASRYWETQYF.

A few counts support this clonotype. The rearrangement joins TRBV7-8 to TRBJ2-7; weak D call: TRBD2 (5 bases). This CDR3 has 16 amino acids. V was shortened by 2 bases and J by 2 bases, with 16 bases between the two germline ends. The germline V gene has CDR1 SGHVS and CDR2 FQNEAQ. The CDR3 nucleotides are TGTGCCAGCAGCTTAACAGCGGACTGGCGGCCCTACGAGCAGTACTTC. It is translated as CASSLTADWRPYEQYF.

A remark on this clonotype: The CDR3 carries no conserved terminal phenylalanine or tryptophan, so it likely arises from a read error. The chain carries TRBV4-2 and TRBJ2-7, with 8 bases aligning to TRBD1. CDR3 length: 15 amino acids. Germline loops: CDR1 LGHNA, CDR2 YNFKEQ. Trimming at V came to 0 bases and at J to 4 bases, leaving 5 bases not matched to a gene. The CDR3 sequence: CASSQDTQGAYEQYS. The CDR3 coding sequence is TGTGCCAGCAGCCAAGATACCCAGGGGGCTTACGAGCAGTACTCC.

This clonotype was seen only a few times. The chain joins TRBV4-1 to TRBJ2-1; D may be TRBD1 or TRBD2 (5 bases each). Germline assignment: CDR1 MGHRA and CDR2 YSYEKL. Trimming took 0 bases from V and 6 from J, leaving 12 bases between them. The CDR3 runs 15 residues. CDR3: CASSQEFIGANEQFF. The CDR3 nucleotides are TGCGCCAGCAGCCAAGAGTTCATCGGGGCCAATGAGCAGTTCTTC.

The chain couples TRBV27 to TRBJ2-3; tentatively, D is TRBD1 (5 bases). The length of the CDR3 is 15 residues. Germline V gene sequence: CDR1 MNHEY, CDR2 SMNVEV (reference sequence). V gave up 4 bases and J gave up 3 bases, with 14 bases separating them. The CDR3 loop is CASSYTIGQTDTQYF. CDR3 sequence (DNA): TGTGCCAGCAGTTACACCATAGGACAAACAGATACGCAGTATTTT.